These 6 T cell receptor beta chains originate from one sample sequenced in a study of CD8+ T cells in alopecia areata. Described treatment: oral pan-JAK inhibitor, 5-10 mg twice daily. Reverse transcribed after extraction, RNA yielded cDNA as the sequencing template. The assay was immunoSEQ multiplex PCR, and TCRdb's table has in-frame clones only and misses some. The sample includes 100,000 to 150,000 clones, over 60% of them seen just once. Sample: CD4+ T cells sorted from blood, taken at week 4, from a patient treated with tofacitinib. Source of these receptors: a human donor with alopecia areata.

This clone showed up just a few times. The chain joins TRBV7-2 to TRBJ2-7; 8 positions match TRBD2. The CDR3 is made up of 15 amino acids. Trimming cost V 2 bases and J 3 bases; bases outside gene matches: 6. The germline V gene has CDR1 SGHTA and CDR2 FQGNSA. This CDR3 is CASSLWRGDLYEQYF. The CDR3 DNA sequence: TGTGCCAGCAGCTTATGGCGGGGGGATCTCTACGAGCAGTACTTC. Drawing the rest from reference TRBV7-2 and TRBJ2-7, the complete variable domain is GAGVSQSPSNKVTEKGKDVELRCDPISGHTALYWYRQSLGQGLEFLIYFQGNSAPDKSGLPSDRFSAERTGGSVSTLTIQRTQQEDSAVYLCASSLWRGDLYEQYFGPGTRLTVT.

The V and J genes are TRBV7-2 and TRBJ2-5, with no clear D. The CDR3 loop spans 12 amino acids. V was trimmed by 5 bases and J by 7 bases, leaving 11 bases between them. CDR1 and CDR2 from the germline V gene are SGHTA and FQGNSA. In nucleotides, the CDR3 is TGTGCCAGCAGCCACAAACTTGGGACCCAGTACTTC. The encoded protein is CASSHKLGTQYF.

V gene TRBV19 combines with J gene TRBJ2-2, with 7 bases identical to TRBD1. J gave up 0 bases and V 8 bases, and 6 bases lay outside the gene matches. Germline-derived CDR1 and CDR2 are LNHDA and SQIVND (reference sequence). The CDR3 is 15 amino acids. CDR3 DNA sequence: TGTGCCAGTCCCCTCGACAGGGCGAACACCGGGGAGCTGTTTTTT. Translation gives CASPLDRANTGELFF. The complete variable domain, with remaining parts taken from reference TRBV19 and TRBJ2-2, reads DGGITQSPKYLFRKEGQNVTLSCEQNLNHDAMYWYRQDPGQGLRLIYYSQIVNDFQKGDIAEGYSVSREKKESFPLTVTSAQKNPTAFYLCASPLDRANTGELFFGEGSRLTVL.

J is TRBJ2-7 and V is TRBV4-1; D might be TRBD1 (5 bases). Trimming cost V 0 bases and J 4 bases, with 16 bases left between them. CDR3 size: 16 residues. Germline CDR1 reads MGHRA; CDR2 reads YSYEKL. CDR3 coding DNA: TGCGCCAGCAGCCAAGATATGATGGCAGGGAAATACGAGCAGTACTTC. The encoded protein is CASSQDMMAGKYEQYF.

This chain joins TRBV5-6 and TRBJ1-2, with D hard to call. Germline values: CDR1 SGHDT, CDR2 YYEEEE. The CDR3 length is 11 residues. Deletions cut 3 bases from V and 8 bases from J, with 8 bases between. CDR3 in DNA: TGTGCCAGCAGCTCCGCGGGGGGCTACACCTTC. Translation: CASSSAGGYTF.

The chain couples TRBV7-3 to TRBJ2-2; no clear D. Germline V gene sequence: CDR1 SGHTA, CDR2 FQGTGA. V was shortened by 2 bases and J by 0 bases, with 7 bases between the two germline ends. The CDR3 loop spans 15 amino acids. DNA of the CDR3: TGTGCCAGCAGCTTAGGCCCCTCGAACACCGGGGAGCTGTTTTTT. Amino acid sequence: CASSLGPSNTGELFF.